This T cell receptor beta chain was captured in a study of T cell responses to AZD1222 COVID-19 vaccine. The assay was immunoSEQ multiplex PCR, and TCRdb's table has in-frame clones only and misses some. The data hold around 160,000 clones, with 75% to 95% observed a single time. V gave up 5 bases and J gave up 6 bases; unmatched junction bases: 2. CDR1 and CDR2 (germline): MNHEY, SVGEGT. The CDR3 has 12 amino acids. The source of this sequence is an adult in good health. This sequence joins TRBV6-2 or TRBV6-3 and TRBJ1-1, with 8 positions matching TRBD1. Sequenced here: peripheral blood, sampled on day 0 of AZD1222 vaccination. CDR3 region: CASSRTGPEAFF. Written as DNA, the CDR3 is TGTGCCAGCAGTCGGACAGGGCCTGAAGCTTTCTTT.